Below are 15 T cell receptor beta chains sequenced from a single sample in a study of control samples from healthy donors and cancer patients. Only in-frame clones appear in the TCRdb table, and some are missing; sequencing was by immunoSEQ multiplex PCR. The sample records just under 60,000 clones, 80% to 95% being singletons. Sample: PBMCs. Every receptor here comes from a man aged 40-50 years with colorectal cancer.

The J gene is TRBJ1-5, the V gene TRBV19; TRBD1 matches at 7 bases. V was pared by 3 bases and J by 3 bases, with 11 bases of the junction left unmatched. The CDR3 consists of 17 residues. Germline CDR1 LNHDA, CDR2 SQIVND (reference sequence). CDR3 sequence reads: CASSIRQGRTNNQPQHF. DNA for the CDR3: TGTGCCAGTAGTATCCGACAGGGTAGGACGAACAATCAGCCCCAGCATTTT.

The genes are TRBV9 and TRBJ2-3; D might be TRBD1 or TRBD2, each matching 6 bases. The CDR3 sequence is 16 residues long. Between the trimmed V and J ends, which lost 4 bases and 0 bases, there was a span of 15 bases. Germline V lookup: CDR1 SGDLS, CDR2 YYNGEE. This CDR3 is CASSTTPGASTDTQYF. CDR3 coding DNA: TGTGCCAGCAGCACCACTCCGGGGGCCAGCACAGATACGCAGTATTTT. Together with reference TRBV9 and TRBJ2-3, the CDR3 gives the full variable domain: DSGVTQTPKHLITATGQRVTLRCSPRSGDLSVYWYQQSLDQGLQFLIQYYNGEERAKGNILERFSAQQFPDLHSELNLSSLELGDSALYFCASSTTPGASTDTQYFGPGTRLTVL.

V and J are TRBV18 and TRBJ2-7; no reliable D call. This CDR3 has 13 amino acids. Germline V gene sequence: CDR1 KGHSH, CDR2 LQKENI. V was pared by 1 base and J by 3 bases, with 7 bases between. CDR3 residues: CASSPQGGYEQYF. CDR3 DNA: TGTGCCAGCTCACCACAGGGCGGCTACGAGCAGTACTTC.

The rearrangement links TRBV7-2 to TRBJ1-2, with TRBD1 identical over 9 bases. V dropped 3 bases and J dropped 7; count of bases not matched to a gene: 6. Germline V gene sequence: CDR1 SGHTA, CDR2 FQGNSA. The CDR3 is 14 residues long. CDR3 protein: CASSLGQGRGGYTF. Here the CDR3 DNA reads TGTGCCAGCAGCTTGGGACAGGGTCGGGGTGGCTACACCTTC.

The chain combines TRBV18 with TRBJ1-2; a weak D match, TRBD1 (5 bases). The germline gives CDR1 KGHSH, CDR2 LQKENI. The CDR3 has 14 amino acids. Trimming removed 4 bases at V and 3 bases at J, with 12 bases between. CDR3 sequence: CASSLQGEHYGYTF. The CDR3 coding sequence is TGTGCCAGCTCACTCCAGGGCGAGCACTATGGCTACACCTTC.

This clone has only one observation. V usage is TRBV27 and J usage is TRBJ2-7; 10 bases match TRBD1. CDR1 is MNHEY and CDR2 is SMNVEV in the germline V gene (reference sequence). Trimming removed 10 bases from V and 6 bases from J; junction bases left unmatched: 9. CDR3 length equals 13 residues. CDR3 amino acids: CATTGQGIGEQYF. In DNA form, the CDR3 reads TGTGCCACCACGGGACAGGGGATCGGCGAGCAGTACTTC.

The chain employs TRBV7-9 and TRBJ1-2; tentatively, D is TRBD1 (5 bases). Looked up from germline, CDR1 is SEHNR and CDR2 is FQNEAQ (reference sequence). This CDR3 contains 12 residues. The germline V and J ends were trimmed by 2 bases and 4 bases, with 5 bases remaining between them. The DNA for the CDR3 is TGTGCCAGCAGCTTAACAGGCTATGGCTACACCTTC. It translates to CASSLTGYGYTF. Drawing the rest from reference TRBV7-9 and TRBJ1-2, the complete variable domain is DTGVSQNPRHKITKRGQNVTFRCDPISEHNRLYWYRQTLGQGPEFLTYFQNEAQLEKSRLLSDRFSAERPKGSFSTLEIQRTEQGDSAMYLCASSLTGYGYTFGSGTRLTVV.

CDR3 nucleotides: TGTGCCAGCAGTGAAGAGCGGCCGGGAGAAAAACTGTTTTTT. It codes for CASSEERPGEKLFF. The chain is built from TRBV6-1 and TRBJ1-4, with D unclear. Germline V CDR1 and CDR2: MNHNS, SASEGT. Trimming took 1 base from V and 8 from J, leaving 11 bases between them. The CDR3 runs 14 residues.

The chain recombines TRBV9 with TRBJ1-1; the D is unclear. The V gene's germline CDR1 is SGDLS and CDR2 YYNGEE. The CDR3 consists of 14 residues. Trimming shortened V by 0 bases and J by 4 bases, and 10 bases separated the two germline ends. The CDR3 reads CASSVGEVPTEAFF. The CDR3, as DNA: TGTGCCAGCAGCGTAGGTGAGGTGCCCACTGAAGCTTTCTTT.

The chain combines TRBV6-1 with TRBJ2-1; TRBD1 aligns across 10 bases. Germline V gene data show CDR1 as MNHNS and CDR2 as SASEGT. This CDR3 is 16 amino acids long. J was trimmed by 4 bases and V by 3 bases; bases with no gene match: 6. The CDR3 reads CASSDTGTGAYNEQFF. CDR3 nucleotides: TGTGCCAGCAGTGACACCGGGACAGGGGCGTACAATGAGCAGTTCTTC.

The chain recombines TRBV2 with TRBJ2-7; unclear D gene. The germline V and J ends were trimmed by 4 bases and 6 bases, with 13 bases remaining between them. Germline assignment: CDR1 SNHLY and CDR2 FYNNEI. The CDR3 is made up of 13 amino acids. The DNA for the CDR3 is TGTGCCAGCAGTGGCGGCAGCTCGGTCGAGCAGTACTTC. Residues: CASSGGSSVEQYF.

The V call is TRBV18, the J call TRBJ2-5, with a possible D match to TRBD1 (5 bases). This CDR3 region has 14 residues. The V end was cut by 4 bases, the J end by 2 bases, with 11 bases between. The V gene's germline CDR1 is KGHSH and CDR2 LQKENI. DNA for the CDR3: TGTGCCAGCTCACTTCAGGACACACAAGAGACCCAGTACTTC. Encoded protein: CASSLQDTQETQYF.

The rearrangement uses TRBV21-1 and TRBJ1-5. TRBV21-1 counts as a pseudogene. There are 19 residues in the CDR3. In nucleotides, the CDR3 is TGTGCCAGCAGCATCTGGACAGTTAGCCATAGCGGGGGGAATCAGCCCCAGCATTTT. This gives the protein CASSIWTVSHSGGNQPQHF.

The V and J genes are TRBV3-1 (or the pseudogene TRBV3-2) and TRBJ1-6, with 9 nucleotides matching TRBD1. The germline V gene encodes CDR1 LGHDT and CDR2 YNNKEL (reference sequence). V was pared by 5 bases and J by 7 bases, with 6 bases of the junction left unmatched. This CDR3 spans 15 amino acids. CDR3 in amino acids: CASSGRDRVNSPLHF. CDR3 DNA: TGTGCCAGCAGCGGAAGGGACAGGGTGAATTCACCCCTCCACTTT.

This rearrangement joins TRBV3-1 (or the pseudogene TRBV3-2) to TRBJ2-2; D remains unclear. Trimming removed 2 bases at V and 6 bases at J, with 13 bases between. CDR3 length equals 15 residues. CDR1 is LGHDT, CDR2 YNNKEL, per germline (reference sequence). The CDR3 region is CASSQRSKGAGELFF. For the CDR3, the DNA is TGTGCCAGCAGCCAAAGATCCAAGGGCGCCGGGGAGCTGTTTTTT.